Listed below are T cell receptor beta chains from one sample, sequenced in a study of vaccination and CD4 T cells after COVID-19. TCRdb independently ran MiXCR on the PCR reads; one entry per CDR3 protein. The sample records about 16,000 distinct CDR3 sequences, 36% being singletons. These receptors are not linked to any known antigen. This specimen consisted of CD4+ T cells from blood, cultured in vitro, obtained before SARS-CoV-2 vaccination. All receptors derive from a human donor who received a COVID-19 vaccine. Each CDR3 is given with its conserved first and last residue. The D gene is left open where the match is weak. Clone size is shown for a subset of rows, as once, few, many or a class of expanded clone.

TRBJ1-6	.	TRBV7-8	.	TGTGCCAGCAGCTTCCGCCGTGGGACACCTAACTCACCCCTCCACTTT	CASSFRRGTPNSPLHF
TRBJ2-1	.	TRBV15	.	TGTGCCACCAGCAGGGACTTCTCTAATGAGCAGTTCTTC	CATSRDFSNEQFF
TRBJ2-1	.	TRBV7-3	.	TGTGCCAGCAGCTTAGGTCCACTACGACTGAATGAGCAGTTCTTC	CASSLGPLRLNEQFF
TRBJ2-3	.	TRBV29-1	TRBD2	TGCAGCGTTGAAGGCAGAGCGGGGGGGCCGACAGATACGCAGTATTTT	CSVEGRAGGPTDTQYF
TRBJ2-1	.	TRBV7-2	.	TGTGCCAGCAGCTTAGACACGGGGGCATACAATGAGCAGTTCTTC	CASSLDTGAYNEQFF
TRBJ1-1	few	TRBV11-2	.	TGTGCCAGCAGCTTACAAGACACTGAAGCTTTCTTT	CASSLQDTEAFF
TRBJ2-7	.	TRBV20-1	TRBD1	TGCAGTGCTTGGGGTAGGGGGCTTTTCTACGAGCAGTACTTC	CSAWGRGLFYEQYF
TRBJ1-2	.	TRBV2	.	TGTGCCAGCAGTGAAGCATGGGGCTTCCGGTATGGCTACACCTTC	CASSEAWGFRYGYTF
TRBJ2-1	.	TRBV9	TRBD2	TGTGCCAGCAGCGTAGCGTCCAGCGGGAACGGAGACAATGAGCAGTTCTTC	CASSVASSGNGDNEQFF
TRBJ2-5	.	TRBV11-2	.	TGTGCCAGCAGCTTAGATCACCAGACCCAGTACTTC	CASSLDHQTQYF
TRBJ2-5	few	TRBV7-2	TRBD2	TGTGCCAGCAGCTTTTCCGGGGGGAAGACCCAGTACTTC	CASSFSGGKTQYF
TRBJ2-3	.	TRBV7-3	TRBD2	TGTGCCAGCAGCTTAACAGGTGGCGGGGGGGCCACAGATACGCAGTATTTT	CASSLTGGGGATDTQYF
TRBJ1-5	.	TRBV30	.	TGTGCCTTGAGTGCGGGACAACAGCCCCAGCATTTT	CALSAGQQPQHF
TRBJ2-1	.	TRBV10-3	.	TGTGCCATCAGCTCTACGCCCAATGAGCAGTTCTTC	CAISSTPNEQFF
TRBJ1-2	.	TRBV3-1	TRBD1	TGTGCCAGCAGCCAAGCAGGGGGCTGGTATGGCTACACCTTC	CASSQAGGWYGYTF
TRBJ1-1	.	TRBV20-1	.	TGCAGTGCTAGAGATCCGGGGACGAACACTGAAGCTTTCTTT	CSARDPGTNTEAFF
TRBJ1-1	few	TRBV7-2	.	TGTGCCAGCAGCTTTTACCTCATGGCCGCGTGGGAAGCTTTCTTT	CASSFYLMAAWEAFF
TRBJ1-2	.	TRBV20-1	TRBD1	TGCAGTGCTAGAGAGAGTCCCGGGACAGGGGCGTGGGGCTACACCTTC	CSARESPGTGAWGYTF
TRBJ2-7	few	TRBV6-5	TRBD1	TGTGCCAGCAGTTACTCGACCGGGACAGGGTCCTACGAGCAGTACTTC	CASSYSTGTGSYEQYF
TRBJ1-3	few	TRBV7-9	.	TGTGCCAGCAGCCTCGCTGGGATCTACTCTGGAAACACCATATATTTT	CASSLAGIYSGNTIYF
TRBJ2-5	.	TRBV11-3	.	TGTGCCAGCAGCTTAAACAGGGTCCAAGAGACCCAGTACTTC	CASSLNRVQETQYF
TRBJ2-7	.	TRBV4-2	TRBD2	TGTGCCAGCAGCCTGCTGCTAGCGGACTACGAGCAGTACTTC	CASSLLLADYEQYF
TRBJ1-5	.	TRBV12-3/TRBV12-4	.	TGTGCCAGCAGGGGGACTTTCAATCAGCCCCAGCATTTT	CASRGTFNQPQHF
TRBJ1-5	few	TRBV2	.	TGTGCCAGCAACGCGGGCCACAATCAGCCCCAGCATTTT	CASNAGHNQPQHF
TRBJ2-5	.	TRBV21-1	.	TGTGCCAGCAGCAAAAGGGTAGCGGGGGGGGAGACCCAGTACTTC	CASSKRVAGGETQYF
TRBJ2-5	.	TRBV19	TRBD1	TGTGCCAGTAGCCAGACAGGGGGGCAAGAGACCCAGTACTTC	CASSQTGGQETQYF
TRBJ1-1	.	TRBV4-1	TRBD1	TGCGCCAGCAGCCGAACAACCCGGGGGGGGACAGCTGAAGCTTTCTTT	CASSRTTRGGTAEAFF
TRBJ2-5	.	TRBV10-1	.	TGCGCCAGCAATAGGGTAGTCGGAGAGACCCAGTACTTC	CASNRVVGETQYF
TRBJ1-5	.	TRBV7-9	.	TGTGCCAGCAGCTTACGGGGGGATCAGCCCCAGCATTTT	CASSLRGDQPQHF
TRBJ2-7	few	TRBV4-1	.	TGCGCCAGCAGCCAAAGGTGGGGGTACGAGCAGTACTTC	CASSQRWGYEQYF
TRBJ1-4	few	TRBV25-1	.	TGTGCCAGCAGTGTCGTAGATGATGAAAAACTGTTTTTT	CASSVVDDEKLFF
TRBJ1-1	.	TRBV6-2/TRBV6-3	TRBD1	TGTGCCAGCAGCCCCTCGACAGGGGGGGGCACTGAAGCTTTCTTT	CASSPSTGGGTEAFF